The 6 T cell receptor beta chains below all came from one sample that was sequenced in a study of brain T cells in children with intractable seizures. Assay: immunoSEQ multiplex PCR; the TCRdb copy retains only in-frame clones and omits some. The sample carries about 80,000 clones, more than 75% recorded once. The starting material was peripheral blood, obtained at surgery. Receptors originate from a girl aged 2 to 10 with Rasmussen encephalitis and intractable seizures.

The rearrangement joins TRBV9 to TRBJ2-6; D assignment may be TRBD1 or TRBD2 (5 bases each). This CDR3 comprises 20 residues. Germline CDR1 is SGDLS and CDR2 is YYNGEE. Deletions cut 0 bases from V and 0 bases from J, with 19 bases between. The CDR3 is CASSVVWALGDLSGANVLTF. For the CDR3, the DNA is TGTGCCAGCAGCGTAGTTTGGGCGTTGGGGGATCTCTCTGGGGCCAACGTCCTGACTTTC. Complete variable domain (other parts from reference TRBV9 and TRBJ2-6): DSGVTQTPKHLITATGQRVTLRCSPRSGDLSVYWYQQSLDQGLQFLIQYYNGEERAKGNILERFSAQQFPDLHSELNLSSLELGDSALYFCASSVVWALGDLSGANVLTFGAGSRLTVL.

The chain combines TRBV11-2 with TRBJ2-5; 9 bases are a match to TRBD2. Germline loops: CDR1 SGHAT, CDR2 FQNNGV. The CDR3 covers 15 residues. With 5 bases clipped from V and 5 bases from J, the junction kept 9 bases outside the gene matches. The CDR3 loop is CASSARTSAWETQYF. Here the CDR3 DNA reads TGTGCCAGCAGCGCCCGGACTAGCGCTTGGGAGACCCAGTACTTC.

The V and J genes are TRBV9 and TRBJ1-1; TRBD1 matches at 8 bases. From germline, CDR1 is SGDLS and CDR2 YYNGEE. CDR3 size: 16 residues. Germline trimming cut 0 bases from V and 7 bases from J; bases unmatched to any gene: 11. The CDR3 DNA sequence: TGTGCCAGCAGCGTAGAAGTCGGGCAGGGGGCCGGTGAAGCTTTCTTT. This sequence encodes CASSVEVGQGAGEAFF.

The chain recombines TRBV12-3 or TRBV12-4 with TRBJ2-5; D gene ambiguous. This CDR3 has 12 residues. V lost 6 bases to trimming and J lost 1 base, with 6 bases between them. The CDR3 region is CASRGTQETQYF. DNA for the CDR3: TGTGCCAGCAGGGGCACCCAAGAGACCCAGTACTTC.

This chain connects TRBV5-4 to TRBJ2-7, with D uncertain. The germline V gene encodes CDR1 SGHNT and CDR2 YYREEE (reference sequence). This CDR3 is 14 amino acids long. V was pared by 2 bases and J by 4 bases, with 13 bases between. CDR3 nucleotide sequence: TGTGCCAGCAGCTTCAAGGACGGCACTTACGAGCAGTACTTC. Its protein is CASSFKDGTYEQYF.

This chain uses TRBV27 with TRBJ1-3; D unresolved. Trimming took off 5 bases at V and 0 bases at J, with 11 bases between the two ends. This CDR3 is built from 15 residues. The germline gives CDR1 MNHEY, CDR2 SMNVEV (reference sequence). The CDR3 coding sequence is TGTGCCAGCAGTATAACGGGAGGCTCTGGAAACACCATATATTTT. This encodes CASSITGGSGNTIYF.